These T cell receptor beta chains were read from a single sample in a study of shared clonotypes between healthy human individuals. TCRdb's table, derived via immunoSEQ multiplex PCR, lists solely in-frame clones and lacks some. This sample yields around 2.1 million clones, of which about 92% are seen a single time; around 1.7% belongs to the top ten. Specimen: naive CD8+ T cells from PBMCs. All receptors derive from a man between 18 and 35 years old in good health. Some clones in this sample may be carry-over from other donors' samples. Each CDR3 is given with its conserved first and last residue. Fields, in order: D gene, V gene, J gene, CDR3 protein. A D gene is named only where the DNA matches it firmly.

D: NA; V: TRBV11-2; J: TRBJ2-5; CDR3: CASSLWTGLAYSETQYF
D: TRBD2; V: TRBV5-5; J: TRBJ2-7; CDR3: CASSLAGLAGGYYEQYF
D: TRBD1; V: TRBV18; J: TRBJ1-1; CDR3: CASSGLPGQGSRGNTEAFF
D: NA; V: TRBV28; J: TRBJ2-7; CDR3: CASSLPGSSYEQYF
D: NA; V: TRBV10-3; J: TRBJ1-6; CDR3: CAIAGPDNSPLHF
D: TRBD1; V: TRBV4-3; J: TRBJ1-2; CDR3: CASSQDSQGADGYGYTF
D: TRBD1; V: TRBV6-5; J: TRBJ1-1; CDR3: CASSYSPDRGNTEAFF
D: NA; V: TRBV25-1; J: TRBJ1-1; CDR3: CASSERGGRRLNTEAFF
D: TRBD2; V: TRBV2; J: TRBJ2-3; CDR3: CASSHDLAGGPDTQYF
D: NA; V: TRBV9; J: TRBJ1-1; CDR3: CASSAGGTPMNTEAFF
D: TRBD2; V: TRBV5-8; J: TRBJ2-5; CDR3: CASSLVLAGGPLETQYF
D: NA; V: TRBV18; J: TRBJ2-2; CDR3: CASSGRRSNTGELFF
D: NA; V: TRBV5-1; J: TRBJ2-7; CDR3: CASREGPNEQYF
D: TRBD2; V: TRBV9; J: TRBJ2-3; CDR3: CASSVDGGRADTQYF
D: NA; V: TRBV4-3; J: TRBJ2-7; CDR3: CASSQDSGFSYEQYF
D: TRBD1; V: TRBV7-2; J: TRBJ2-5; CDR3: CASSPSWMDRKETQYF
D: NA; V: TRBV19; J: TRBJ2-5; CDR3: CASGLSRTQETQYF
D: NA; V: TRBV5-5; J: TRBJ1-4; CDR3: CASSSQDMVLFF
D: TRBD1; V: TRBV7-8; J: TRBJ1-5; CDR3: CASSLAGQAHQPQHF
D: NA; V: TRBV9; J: TRBJ1-3; CDR3: CASSVVPGGVSSGNTIYF
D: NA; V: TRBV5-1; J: TRBJ2-2; CDR3: CASRWTNTGELFF
D: NA; V: TRBV7-9; J: TRBJ1-2; CDR3: CASSRDEGPGYTF
D: NA; V: TRBV19; J: TRBJ1-4; CDR3: CASSLDEKLFF
D: NA; V: TRBV6-5; J: TRBJ1-4; CDR3: CASSLSAYSLRKLFF
D: TRBD1; V: TRBV29-1; J: TRBJ2-1; CDR3: CSVEAYPGQGAPYNEQFF
D: NA; V: TRBV19; J: TRBJ1-2; CDR3: CASSIDGQGYYGYTF
D: TRBD2; V: TRBV6-5; J: TRBJ2-7; CDR3: CASSPYGGGYEQYF
D: NA; V: TRBV11-2; J: TRBJ2-7; CDR3: CASSLGGGEQYF
D: NA; V: TRBV2; J: TRBJ2-2; CDR3: CASMAAGRTGELFF
D: TRBD2; V: TRBV19; J: TRBJ2-5; CDR3: CASSPSGRTETQYF
D: NA; V: TRBV19; J: TRBJ2-7; CDR3: CASSIWGYEQYF
D: TRBD2; V: TRBV5-6; J: TRBJ2-3; CDR3: CASSDPGLAGTDTQYF
D: NA; V: TRBV10-3; J: TRBJ2-1; CDR3: CAIRGEGNNEQFF
D: TRBD2; V: TRBV29-1; J: TRBJ2-6; CDR3: CSVVAGRGANVLTF
D: TRBD1; V: TRBV6-6; J: TRBJ2-1; CDR3: CASTPRTGEGEQFF
D: NA; V: TRBV28; J: TRBJ2-2; CDR3: CASSSYRTWSGQNTGELFF
D: NA; V: TRBV7-9; J: TRBJ2-5; CDR3: CASSLNGETQYF
D: NA; V: TRBV27; J: TRBJ2-7; CDR3: CASSALPVYEQYF
D: NA; V: TRBV15; J: TRBJ1-2; CDR3: CATSREGGPNYGYTF
D: NA; V: TRBV5-6; J: TRBJ1-1; CDR3: CASSTAMNTEAFF
D: TRBD1; V: TRBV30; J: TRBJ2-7; CDR3: CAWSPGQGTYEQYF
D: NA; V: TRBV29-1; J: TRBJ2-3; CDR3: CSVEPRVPADTQYF
D: NA; V: TRBV28; J: TRBJ1-1; CDR3: CASSFSEGRAFF
D: NA; V: TRBV10-1; J: TRBJ1-2; CDR3: CASSEQRDGPSGYTF
D: NA; V: TRBV6-5; J: TRBJ2-7; CDR3: CASSYNQGGEQYF
D: TRBD1; V: TRBV7-9; J: TRBJ2-2; CDR3: CASGVSGDRRNTGELFF
D: TRBD1; V: TRBV5-1; J: TRBJ2-1; CDR3: CASSLGTGGTYNEQFF
D: NA; V: TRBV11-2; J: TRBJ2-7; CDR3: CASSLGPTGIYEQYF
D: NA; V: TRBV5-1; J: TRBJ2-7; CDR3: CASSFWTADYEQYF
D: TRBD2; V: TRBV5-1; J: TRBJ2-5; CDR3: CASSVLAGMVETQYF
D: NA; V: TRBV19; J: TRBJ2-2; CDR3: CASSMIRTGELFF